Following are 23 T cell receptor beta chains from one sample sequenced in a study of blood T cells in healthy people across ages. The second PCR ran about 6 to 11 cycles with a sample-barcoded 5' primer and J-beta primers. TCRdb fed the 5' RACE reads into MiXCR, producing one record per CDR3 protein. The profile covers about 730,000 distinct CDR3 sequences, with roughly 43% appearing a single time and 20% taken by the ten largest. The sequenced sample consisted of blood. The origin of the receptors is a woman aged 55-69 years in good health.

CDR3 DNA: TGTGCCAGCAGCTTAACGGTCAAGAACACTGAAGCTTTCTTT. This sequence encodes CASSLTVKNTEAFF. J is TRBJ1-1 and V is TRBV7-3; D uncertain. CDR1 SGHTA and CDR2 FQGTGA come from the germline V gene. The CDR3 runs to 14 residues. Trimming left V 0 bases short and J 1 base short, with 6 bases between. Drawing the rest from reference TRBV7-3 and TRBJ1-1, the complete variable domain is GAGVSQTPSNKVTEKGKYVELRCDPISGHTALYWYRQSLGQGPEFLIYFQGTGAADDSGLPNDRFFAVRPEGSVSTLKIQRTERGDSAVYLCASSLTVKNTEAFFGQGTRLTVV.

This clonotype has just a few counts. The chain is built from TRBV6-5 and TRBJ2-1; possible D gene TRBD1, 5 bases. Trimming pared 5 bases from V and 0 bases from J, leaving 11 bases between. In germline, CDR1 is MNHEY, CDR2 SVGAGI. This CDR3 has 15 amino acids. CDR3 sequence: CASSKEGASYNEQFF. CDR3 in DNA: TGTGCCAGCAGTAAGGAAGGGGCCTCCTACAATGAGCAGTTCTTC.

The chain couples TRBV3-1 to TRBJ1-2; D uncertain. The V gene's germline CDR1 is LGHDT and CDR2 YNNKEL (reference sequence). The V and J ends lost 2 bases and 6 bases respectively, with 7 bases between them. The CDR3 is 12 residues long. CDR3 region: CASSQTRHGYTF. CDR3 in DNA: TGTGCCAGCAGCCAAACAAGGCATGGCTACACCTTC.

The chain recombines TRBV12-3 or TRBV12-4 with TRBJ1-6; D is unclear. V was trimmed by 6 bases and J by 6 bases, leaving 12 bases between them. This CDR3 is 14 amino acids long. The CDR3 region is CASSPGNRNSPLHF. CDR3 nucleotides: TGTGCCAGCAGCCCTGGGAACCGTAATTCACCCCTCCACTTT.

The J gene is TRBJ2-5, the V gene TRBV9; no clear D gene. CDR1 SGDLS and CDR2 YYNGEE come from the germline V gene. This CDR3 is 12 amino acids long. The V end lost 0 bases, the J end lost 11 bases, and 11 bases lay between the germline ends. The CDR3 DNA sequence: TGTGCCAGCAGCGTAGGGGGTTTGGAGCAGTACTTC. Amino acids: CASSVGGLEQYF.

This clonotype was picked up many times. The V call is TRBV5-5, the J call TRBJ2-7; possibly TRBD1 for D (5 bases). The CDR3 is 14 amino acids. The germline CDR1 and CDR2 sequences are SGHKS and YYEKEE (reference sequence). V gave up 1 base and J gave up 2 bases, with 10 bases separating them. The CDR3 here is CASSLSRQTYEQYF. The CDR3 DNA reads as TGTGCCAGCAGCTTGTCGAGACAGACCTACGAGCAGTACTTC.

This clonotype was picked up a small number of times. The V gene is TRBV11-3, the J gene TRBJ2-1; D possibly uses TRBD1 or TRBD2 (6 bases each). CDR1 is SGHNT, CDR2 YENEEA, per germline. Trimming took off 0 bases at V and 10 bases at J, with 10 bases between the two ends. The CDR3 has 13 amino acids. This chain's CDR3 is CASSLDEGGEQFF. CDR3 DNA: TGTGCCAGCAGCTTAGATGAGGGGGGCGAGCAGTTCTTC.

The rearrangement links TRBV12-3 or TRBV12-4 to TRBJ2-1, with 8 bases matching TRBD2. The DNA end lines up better with TRBJ2-7; the J call may be wrong. The CDR3 length is 15 residues. For the CDR3, the DNA is TGTGCCAGCAGTTTTCTGGCGGGGGGTCGCAATGAGCAGTACTTC. It yields the protein CASSFLAGGRNEQYF.

Turning to this clonotype: One end of the junction fails to match germline, which may point to a read error. The V gene is TRBV3-1, the J gene TRBJ2-2, with TRBD1 matching 8 bases. The germline gives CDR1 LGHDT, CDR2 YNNKEL (reference sequence). CDR3 size: 16 residues. The CDR3 loop reads CAGSQDPRGQCGELFF. The CDR3 bases are TGTGCCGGCAGCCAAGACCCCAGGGGGCAGTGCGGGGAGCTGTTTTTT.

This chain links TRBV6-5 with TRBJ1-1, with 8 bases that match TRBD1. V lost 6 bases to trimming and J lost 4 bases; unmatched junction nucleotides: 7. The V gene's germline CDR1 is MNHEY and CDR2 SVGAGI. The CDR3 contains 14 residues. The CDR3 bases are TGTGCCAGCAGACAAACAGGGGGTTTCACTGAAGCTTTCTTT. It translates to CASRQTGGFTEAFF.

This clonotype has just a few counts. The V gene is TRBV2, the J gene TRBJ1-2; possibly TRBD1 for D (6 bases). Germline V gene data show CDR1 as SNHLY and CDR2 as FYNNEI. Trimming stripped 3 bases from V and 0 bases from J, with 8 bases between. The CDR3 loop spans 14 amino acids. CDR3 nucleotides: TGTGCCAGCAGTGAGGACAGATCTAACTATGGCTACACCTTC. This translates into CASSEDRSNYGYTF.

With regard to this clonotype: A much larger clone lies one base from this, so it may be a read error. The chain uses TRBV29-1 and TRBJ2-5; perhaps TRBD1 as D (5 bases). The CDR3 length is 14 residues. The germline CDR1 and CDR2 sequences are SQVTM and ANQGSEA. V was shortened by 6 bases and J by 13 bases, with 27 bases between the two germline ends. CDR3 sequence (DNA): TGCAGCGTCCCAAAGGGGCAGGGAATGGACGAGCGGTACTTC. Amino acids: CSVPKGQGMDERYF. The full variable domain, completed using reference TRBV29-1 and TRBJ2-5, is SAVISQKPSRDICQRGTSLTIQCQVDSQVTMMFWYRQQPGQSLTLIATANQGSEATYESGFVIDKFPISRPNLTFSTLTVSNMSPEDSSIYLCSVPKGQGMDERYFGPGTRLLVL.

The sample holds a few counts of this clonotype. This sequence joins TRBV10-3 and TRBJ2-7; D may match TRBD1 or TRBD2 (7 bases each). CDR1 is ENHRY and CDR2 is SYGVKD in the germline V gene. The CDR3 runs 13 residues. Trimming stripped 7 bases from V and 2 bases from J, with 12 bases between. The CDR3 here is CAITGGETYEQYF. The CDR3 bases are TGTGCCATCACAGGGGGGGAAACCTACGAGCAGTACTTC.

This clonotype is a singleton in its sample. V usage is TRBV29-1 and J usage is TRBJ1-1; no firm D call. Trimming stripped 0 bases from V and 4 bases from J, with 9 bases between. The CDR3 has 13 residues. Per the germline V gene, CDR1 is SQVTM and CDR2 is ANQGSEA. The CDR3: CSVEEEVGTEAFF. For the CDR3, the DNA is TGCAGCGTTGAAGAGGAGGTGGGCACTGAAGCTTTCTTT.

This chain joins TRBV29-1 and TRBJ2-7; no clear D. Germline lookup yields CDR1 SQVTM and CDR2 ANQGSEA. V was clipped by 7 bases and J by 7 bases, with 17 bases between them. This CDR3 comprises 12 residues. The CDR3 loop is CSAADGYNEQYF. CDR3 in DNA: TGCAGCGCTGCGGACGGCTACAATGAGCAGTACTTC.

This clonotype was recorded a few times. J is TRBJ2-7 and V is TRBV5-1; no firm D call. This CDR3 has 13 residues. The germline V gene has CDR1 SGHRS and CDR2 YFSETQ. V was shortened by 0 bases and J by 5 bases, with 9 bases between the two germline ends. CDR3: CASSLVVDHEQYF. The CDR3 DNA sequence: TGCGCCAGCAGCTTGGTAGTCGACCACGAGCAGTACTTC.

This chain joins TRBV28 and TRBJ2-5, with 7 bases fitting TRBD2. Germline CDR1 MDHEN, CDR2 SYDVKM. The CDR3 has 17 amino acids. Trimming removed 3 bases from V and 5 bases from J; junction bases left unmatched: 15. CDR3 DNA sequence: TGTGCCAGCAGTTTGGACCCTCGGGAGGATCGCATCGAGACCCAGTACTTC. Its translation: CASSLDPREDRIETQYF.

The rearrangement uses TRBV27 and TRBJ1-2; 8 positions agree with TRBD1. Germline V lookup: CDR1 MNHEY, CDR2 SMNVEV (reference sequence). Trimming removed 5 bases from V and 1 base from J; junction bases left unmatched: 3. This CDR3 has 14 residues. The CDR3 bases are TGTGCCAGCAGTCCGACAGGGGTTAACTATGGCTACACCTTC. Translated: CASSPTGVNYGYTF.

This clonotype was observed many times. The chain has TRBV7-2 and TRBJ2-7; D unresolved. Germline V gene sequence: CDR1 SGHTA, CDR2 FQGNSA. This CDR3 has 11 amino acids. Trimming removed 6 bases from V and 3 bases from J, with 6 bases in between. DNA for the CDR3: TGTGCCAGCAGTGCCTACTACGAGCAGTACTTC. Protein sequence: CASSAYYEQYF.

This clonotype was detected ten times or more. The rearrangement links TRBV27 to TRBJ1-5, with TRBD1 matching 7 bases. Per the germline V gene, CDR1 is MNHEY and CDR2 is SMNVEV (reference sequence). The CDR3 has 12 residues. With V trimmed by 6 bases and J by 8 bases, 4 bases remained unmatched. The CDR3 sequence: CASSDREEPQHF. Here the CDR3 DNA reads TGTGCCAGCAGCGACAGGGAAGAGCCCCAGCATTTT.

The chain uses TRBV29-1 and TRBJ2-7; D is unclear. The CDR3 covers 12 residues. Germline CDR1 is SQVTM and CDR2 is ANQGSEA. V lost 4 bases and J 0 bases, leaving 7 bases between the germline ends. CDR3 sequence reads: CSVAPRSYEQYF. In DNA form, the CDR3 reads TGCAGCGTTGCCCCTCGCTCCTACGAGCAGTACTTC.

The chain is built from TRBV19 and TRBJ2-7; no clear D. In germline, CDR1 is LNHDA, CDR2 SQIVND (reference sequence). CDR3 length equals 13 residues. The V end was cut by 4 bases, the J end by 7 bases, with 14 bases between. The CDR3 nucleotides read TGTGCCAGTAGTAATACCCGACGACAAGAGCAGTACTTC. It yields the protein CASSNTRRQEQYF.

This chain uses TRBV27 with TRBJ1-6; 7 bases are a match to TRBD1. The J segment lost 9 bases and the V segment lost 7 bases, leaving 9 bases of the junction unmatched. The length of the CDR3 is 14 residues. The germline CDR1 and CDR2 sequences are MNHEY and SMNVEV (reference sequence). CDR3 sequence reads: CASTRQGFGSPLHF. CDR3 in DNA: TGTGCCAGCACCCGACAGGGTTTCGGTTCACCCCTCCACTTT.